This entry concerns a single T cell receptor (beta chain). This entry comes from a study of blood T cell repertoires in COVID-19. Study in general: COVID-19 samples, acute and convalescent, were from the United States, Italy and Spain. The cDNA or gDNA used as material had been derived from T cells, B-cell-depleted T cells, or PBMCs.

Patients from Seattle were sampled longitudinally, starting during active infection. As processed by the authors: From reference gene primer amplification, estimates of nucleated cell counts were derived. Libraries were prepared by immunoSEQ multiplex PCR; TCRdb keeps only in-frame clonotypes and omits some of them. The DNA was the basis for D and trimming; V, J and clone size are from that table. The data contain hundreds of thousands of clones, roughly 86% of them singletons. The V end was cut by 2 bases, the J end by 3 bases, with 12 bases between. CDR3 length equals 15 residues. Germline V gives CDR1 SGHRS, CDR2 YFSETQ.

The source material was peripheral blood. The sequence was collected from a woman aged 65 to 85 with COVID-19, enrolled during active disease. The gene calls are TRBV5-1 and TRBJ1-3; D perhaps matches TRBD1 (6 bases). The CDR3 reads CASSLQGNNGNTIYF. CDR3 bases: TGCGCCAGCAGCTTACAGGGCAATAATGGAAACACCATATATTTT.